This T cell receptor beta chain came from a study of T cell changes during pregnancy in multiple sclerosis. TCRdb's table, derived via immunoSEQ multiplex PCR, lists solely in-frame clones and lacks some. This sample has about 76,000 clones; roughly 92% occur once, and the top ten carry approximately 1.6%. The CDR3 sequence is 15 residues long. Germline assignment: CDR1 LNHNV and CDR2 YYDKDF (reference sequence). Germline trimming cut 2 bases from V and 5 bases from J; bases unmatched to any gene: 6. This TCR was sampled from a female donor in good health, enrolled as a control in a pregnancy study. The chain joins TRBV15 to TRBJ2-5, with 9 nucleotides matching TRBD2. The material was peripheral blood, obtained in the first trimester of pregnancy. The CDR3: CATSRSSGTGETQYF. The CDR3 coding sequence is TGTGCCACCAGCAGATCTAGCGGGACTGGGGAGACCCAGTACTTC.